The 23 T cell receptor beta chains given below trace back to one sample, sequenced in a study of CD8+CD57+ T cells in acquired aplastic anemia. Using genomic DNA as the template, TCR beta VDJ and CDR3 profiling was carried out. TCRdb analysed the reads with MiXCR anew, one entry per CDR3 protein. The table shows 150,000 to 200,000 distinct CDR3 sequences, with about three fifths occurring only once. The source material was sorted CD4+, CD8+, or CD8+CD57+ T cells (not recorded which) from PBMCs. The source of these receptors is a human donor with severe aplastic anemia or a healthy control (not recorded which).

V gene TRBV5-1 combines with J gene TRBJ2-1; 8 positions agree with TRBD1. The CDR3 spans 15 residues. CDR1 SGHRS and CDR2 YFSETQ come from the germline V gene. With 5 bases clipped from V and 0 bases from J, the junction kept 4 bases outside the gene matches. The CDR3 sequence: CASSSTGGSYNEQFF. As DNA, the CDR3 is TGCGCCAGCAGTTCAACAGGGGGCTCCTACAATGAGCAGTTCTTC.

The sample holds many counts of this clonotype. The rearrangement links TRBV7-3 to TRBJ2-1; 9 bases match TRBD1. Germline CDR1 is SGHTA and CDR2 is FQGTGA. CDR3 length: 13 amino acids. Trimming at V came to 5 bases and at J to 12 bases, leaving 8 bases not matched to a gene. The CDR3 bases are TGTGCCAGCAGCCCCCTCGGGACAGGGTCGCAGTTCTTC. This codes for CASSPLGTGSQFF.

This clonotype was counted many times. The CDR3 DNA follows: TGTGCCAGCAGTTTAGAGGGAGCCACCTACGAGCAGTACTTC. Amino acid sequence: CASSLEGATYEQYF. The chain employs TRBV12-3 or TRBV12-4 and TRBJ2-7; TRBD2 might be the D (5 bases). V was shortened by 1 base and J by 2 bases, with 9 bases between the two germline ends. The length of the CDR3 is 14 residues.

This clonotype was detected only a few times. This rearrangement joins TRBV7-9 to TRBJ2-7; 9 bases are shared with TRBD1. The CDR3 covers 14 residues. Trimming took 5 bases from V and 7 from J; bases not matched to a gene: 9. In germline, CDR1 is SEHNR, CDR2 FQNEAQ (reference sequence). The CDR3 here is CASSHLGQGVEQYF. The CDR3 DNA reads TGTGCCAGCAGCCATTTGGGACAGGGCGTAGAGCAGTACTTC.

The chain has TRBV29-1 and TRBJ1-2, with 8 bases fitting TRBD1. The CDR3 sequence is 19 residues long. CDR1 SQVTM and CDR2 ANQGSEA come from the germline V gene. Trimming at V came to 3 bases and at J to 3 bases, leaving 21 bases not matched to a gene. The DNA for the CDR3 is TGCAGCGTTGATACCCAGGGGGCTCGGGAGCAGCACAGCTACTATGGCTACACCTTC. This gives the protein CSVDTQGAREQHSYYGYTF.

V and J are TRBV19 and TRBJ1-5; unclear D gene. The V gene's germline CDR1 is LNHDA and CDR2 SQIVND (reference sequence). There are 16 residues in the CDR3. V lost 6 bases, J lost 0 bases, and 15 bases lay in between. Here the CDR3 reads CASRPGRGDSNQPQHF. CDR3 coding DNA: TGTGCCAGTAGGCCAGGCAGAGGTGATAGCAATCAGCCCCAGCATTTT.

This clonotype occurred many times. The chain recombines TRBV6-4 with TRBJ1-3; D is unclear. Germline V gives CDR1 MRHNA, CDR2 SNTAGT. V was clipped by 8 bases and J by 0 bases, with 20 bases between them. The CDR3 totals 17 residues. The CDR3 DNA sequence: TGTGCCAGCCCATTCCCGTGGGGAGAGTTCTCTGGAAACACCATATATTTT. It codes for CASPFPWGEFSGNTIYF.

The chain couples TRBV20-1 to TRBJ2-7; 9 bases are a match to TRBD2. This CDR3 has 14 amino acids. Per germline, CDR1 DFQATT and CDR2 SNEGSKA (reference sequence). With 2 bases clipped from V and 4 bases from J, the junction kept 6 bases outside the gene matches. CDR3 DNA: TGCAGTGCTAGACCCAGGCTAGCGGGGTACGAGCAGTACTTC. Encoded protein: CSARPRLAGYEQYF.

Here the CDR3 DNA reads TGTGCCAGCAGCGCCGGGACAGGGAGGACCGGGGAGCTGTTTTTT. Translating gives CASSAGTGRTGELFF. The gene calls are TRBV9 and TRBJ2-2, with 9 bases matching TRBD1. The length of the CDR3 is 15 residues. V gave up 3 bases and J gave up 5 bases; unmatched junction bases: 5. The germline gives CDR1 SGDLS, CDR2 YYNGEE.

The rearrangement links TRBV19 to TRBJ1-2, with 9 bases aligning to TRBD1. V dropped 7 bases and J dropped 2; count of bases not matched to a gene: 8. This CDR3 spans 15 amino acids. The germline gives CDR1 LNHDA, CDR2 SQIVND (reference sequence). The CDR3 DNA sequence: TGTGCCAGTACCTACCGGGACAGGGAAAACTATGGCTACACCTTC. This encodes CASTYRDRENYGYTF.

This clonotype was recorded many times. The J gene is TRBJ2-5, the V gene TRBV30, with D perhaps TRBD1 (8 bases). CDR3 size: 15 residues. From germline, CDR1 is GTSNPN and CDR2 SVGIG (reference sequence). The ends were cut back, 7 bases at V and 5 bases at J, with 23 bases in the middle. CDR3 residues: CASNYIDRGGETQYF. CDR3 in DNA: TGTGCCTCCAACTATATCGACAGGGGAGGGGAGACCCAGTACTTC. Full variable domain (remainder filled in from reference TRBV30 and TRBJ2-5): SQTIHQWPATLVQPVGSPLSLECTVEGTSNPNLYWYRQAAGRGLQLLFYSVGIGQISSEVPQNLSASRPQDRQFILSSKKLLLSDSGFYLCASNYIDRGGETQYFGPGTRLLVL.

The chain uses TRBV20-1 and TRBJ2-5; either TRBD1 or TRBD2 may fit D (5 bases each). Per germline, CDR1 DFQATT and CDR2 SNEGSKA (reference sequence). The V gene lost 3 bases and the J gene lost 4 bases, with 21 bases spanning the gap. This CDR3 contains 16 residues. The CDR3 nucleotides read TGCAGTGCTAGTATGACCGGGGCGATCGTCGGAGAGACCCAGTACTTC. Translated, it gives CSASMTGAIVGETQYF.

The rearrangement joins TRBV20-1 to TRBJ2-2; the match to TRBD2 covers 10 bases. With 4 bases clipped from V and 9 bases from J, the junction kept 14 bases outside the gene matches. The CDR3 contains 16 residues. Germline V CDR1 and CDR2: DFQATT, SNEGSKA (reference sequence). The CDR3 coding sequence is TGCAGTGCTAAGGGTCTTGGTCTAGCGGGAGTCTGGGAGCTGTTTTTT. Translating it yields CSAKGLGLAGVWELFF.

This chain joins TRBV20-1 and TRBJ1-2; 10 nucleotides align to TRBD1. The trim removed 3 bases at V and 2 bases at J, leaving 3 bases unmatched. CDR1 is DFQATT, CDR2 SNEGSKA, per germline (reference sequence). The CDR3 runs 14 residues. CDR3 amino acids: CSASLTGGNYGYTF. As DNA, the CDR3 is TGCAGTGCTAGTCTGACAGGGGGCAACTATGGCTACACCTTC.

The V and J genes are TRBV11-3 and TRBJ2-5; D is possibly TRBD1 or TRBD2 (7 bases each). V lost 6 bases, J lost 1 base, and 18 bases lay in between. This CDR3 spans 16 amino acids. Germline CDR1 SGHNT, CDR2 YENEEA. CDR3 nucleotide sequence: TGTGCCAGCAGACAAAGCGGGACAGCTGCCCAAGAGACCCAGTACTTC. This sequence encodes CASRQSGTAAQETQYF.

The chain combines TRBV7-2 with TRBJ2-1, with D unresolved. Germline V gene sequence: CDR1 SGHTA, CDR2 FQGNSA. V gave up 5 bases and J gave up 7 bases, with 12 bases separating them. There are 13 residues in the CDR3. The CDR3 here is CASSVQPGNEQFF. The CDR3, as DNA: TGTGCCAGCAGCGTCCAGCCCGGGAATGAGCAGTTCTTC. Variable domain in full (rest from reference TRBV7-2 and TRBJ2-1): GAGVSQSPSNKVTEKGKDVELRCDPISGHTALYWYRQSLGQGLEFLIYFQGNSAPDKSGLPSDRFSAERTGGSVSTLTIQRTQQEDSAVYLCASSVQPGNEQFFGPGTRLTVL.

Here the CDR3 reads CASSFWGLQGEQFF. CDR3 DNA sequence: TGTGCCAGCAGCTTTTGGGGGCTACAAGGTGAGCAGTTCTTC. This rearrangement joins TRBV7-9 to TRBJ2-1; possible D gene TRBD1, 6 bases. Per the germline V gene, CDR1 is SEHNR and CDR2 is FQNEAQ (reference sequence). The V gene lost 3 bases and the J gene lost 9 bases, with 15 bases spanning the gap. CDR3 length: 14 amino acids.

The chain employs TRBV4-3 and TRBJ1-2; D ambiguous. The CDR3 runs 16 residues. The germline V gene has CDR1 LGHNA and CDR2 YSLEER. V was shortened by 0 bases and J by 3 bases, with 14 bases between the two germline ends. CDR3 in DNA: TGCGCCAGCAGCCAAGAGTCCAGCGCGGGGTACTATGGCTACACCTTC. Translation: CASSQESSAGYYGYTF.

Judged by abundance, this clonotype is large. The genes are TRBV20-1 and TRBJ2-3, with 8 bases that match TRBD2. CDR3 length equals 19 residues. Unmatched junction bases numbered 15, after V lost 0 bases and J lost 1 base. Looked up from germline, CDR1 is DFQATT and CDR2 is SNEGSKA (reference sequence). CDR3 DNA: TGCAGTGCTAGAGATCCCCCCGTTAGCGGGACGCGGGGCACAGATACGCAGTATTTT. Protein: CSARDPPVSGTRGTDTQYF.

The chain links TRBV7-9 to TRBJ1-2; 7 positions match TRBD1. J was trimmed by 6 bases and V by 0 bases; bases with no gene match: 4. The CDR3 covers 14 residues. Per germline, CDR1 SEHNR and CDR2 FQNEAQ (reference sequence). CDR3: CASSLAGQEDGYTF. The CDR3, as DNA: TGTGCCAGCAGCTTAGCTGGACAGGAGGATGGCTACACCTTC.

The chain joins TRBV20-1 to TRBJ2-3, with D unresolved. Germline values: CDR1 DFQATT, CDR2 SNEGSKA (reference sequence). The CDR3 is 11 residues long. The germline V and J ends were trimmed by 6 bases and 6 bases, with 10 bases remaining between them. This CDR3 is CSADSRDTQYF. The CDR3 bases are TGCAGTGCCGATTCACGGGATACGCAGTATTTT.

In DNA form, the CDR3 reads TGTGCCAGCAGTTTACGCAGGCCGGAGCAGTTCTTC. As protein: CASSLRRPEQFF. J is TRBJ2-1 and V is TRBV12-3 or TRBV12-4, with D hard to call. Trimming took off 2 bases at V and 10 bases at J, with 9 bases between the two ends. The CDR3 contains 12 residues.

The chain carries TRBV7-9 and TRBJ2-2; the D gene is possibly TRBD1 (6 bases). V lost 5 bases to trimming and J lost 6 bases, with 16 bases between them. CDR3 size: 15 residues. CDR1 SEHNR and CDR2 FQNEAQ come from the germline V gene (reference sequence). The CDR3 bases are TGTGCCAGCAGCATTACCGGGACACAGGCCGGGGAGCTGTTTTTT. Amino acids: CASSITGTQAGELFF.